Below are 21 T cell receptor beta chains sequenced from a single sample in a study of cytomegalovirus exposure and HLA in healthy donors. With 60 Vbeta and 13 Jbeta primers, the PCR was carried out. The data were produced by immunoSEQ multiplex PCR, yet TCRdb's version contains in-frame clones alone and is incomplete. Its table records 55,000 to 75,000 clones. Sequenced input: PBMCs. Receptors were obtained from a male donor in good health and CMV-seronegative.

V and J are TRBV2 and TRBJ1-4; 7 nucleotides match TRBD1. Per the germline V gene, CDR1 is SNHLY and CDR2 is FYNNEI. The length of the CDR3 is 15 residues. With V trimmed by 6 bases and J by 4 bases, 8 bases remained unmatched. CDR3 residues: CASRNRDSSNEKLFF. The CDR3 DNA reads TGTGCCAGCAGAAACCGGGACAGCAGTAATGAAAAACTGTTTTTT.

The V and J genes are TRBV29-1 and TRBJ2-7, with D tentatively TRBD1 (6 bases). The CDR3 is 13 amino acids. The V end was cut by 6 bases, the J end by 2 bases, with 14 bases between. CDR1 and CDR2 from the germline V gene are SQVTM and ANQGSEA. The CDR3 is CSVGGDYAYEQYF. The DNA for the CDR3 is TGCAGCGTAGGGGGAGATTACGCCTACGAGCAGTACTTC.

The genes are TRBV9 and TRBJ2-1; a possible D gene is TRBD2 (6 bases). Germline CDR1 is SGDLS and CDR2 is YYNGEE. The CDR3 has 17 residues. The V end lost 0 bases, the J end lost 0 bases, and 13 bases lay between the germline ends. The CDR3 DNA is TGTGCCAGCAGCGTAGATCAGGCGGGACTCTCCTACAATGAGCAGTTCTTC. This codes for CASSVDQAGLSYNEQFF.

The V call is TRBV2, the J call TRBJ1-1, with TRBD1 matching 8 bases. CDR3 size: 14 residues. The V and J ends lost 1 base and 3 bases, in that order; junction bases with no gene match: 1. Germline-derived CDR1 and CDR2 are SNHLY and FYNNEI. In nucleotides, the CDR3 is TGTGCCAGCAGTGAAGGGACAGGGTACACTGAAGCTTTCTTT. Its translation: CASSEGTGYTEAFF.

The rearrangement uses TRBV28 and TRBJ2-7, with a tentative D call TRBD1 (6 bases). Germline V CDR1 and CDR2: MDHEN, SYDVKM. The CDR3 is 15 amino acids. Trimming shortened V by 5 bases and J by 2 bases, and 16 bases separated the two germline ends. CDR3 DNA sequence: TGTGCCAGCAGTGCGCCCGGGACACTTGCCTACGAGCAGTACTTC. This translates into CASSAPGTLAYEQYF. The whole variable domain, remainder taken from reference TRBV28 and TRBJ2-7, is DVKVTQSSRYLVKRTGEKVFLECVQDMDHENMFWYRQDPGLGLRLIYFSYDVKMKEKGDIPEGYSVSREKKERFSLILESASTNQTSMYLCASSAPGTLAYEQYFGPGTRLTVT.

The genes are TRBV7-2 and TRBJ2-7; TRBD1 matches at 8 bases. Germline CDR1 is SGHTA and CDR2 is FQGNSA. The CDR3 is made up of 16 amino acids. Trimming cost V 3 bases and J 4 bases; bases outside gene matches: 11. The CDR3 nucleotides read TGTGCCAGCAGCTTCGATAGGACAGGGAGTGTTTACGAGCAGTACTTC. Residues: CASSFDRTGSVYEQYF.

The gene calls are TRBV7-9 and TRBJ2-5; 9 nucleotides match TRBD2. Germline-derived CDR1 and CDR2 are SEHNR and FQNEAQ (reference sequence). Trimming cost V 3 bases and J 1 base; bases outside gene matches: 3. This CDR3 is 15 amino acids long. The CDR3 nucleotides are TGTGCCAGCAGCTTTTGGACTAGCGTCCAAGAGACCCAGTACTTC. Protein product: CASSFWTSVQETQYF.

The V gene is TRBV19, the J gene TRBJ1-5; a possible D gene is TRBD1 (5 bases). This CDR3 comprises 13 residues. Germline V gene data show CDR1 as LNHDA and CDR2 as SQIVND (reference sequence). V lost 7 bases, J lost 4 bases, and 11 bases lay in between. CDR3 amino acids: CASTVTANQPQHF. The CDR3 coding sequence is TGTGCCAGTACTGTGACAGCTAATCAGCCCCAGCATTTT.

This sequence joins TRBV15 and TRBJ2-5; 8 nucleotides line up with TRBD2. The CDR3 is 16 amino acids. Germline V CDR1 and CDR2: LNHNV, YYDKDF (reference sequence). The trim removed 1 base at V and 1 base at J, leaving 5 bases unmatched. The CDR3 sequence: CATSRAQRGLQETQYF. The CDR3 DNA reads TGTGCCACCAGCAGAGCTCAGCGGGGGCTCCAAGAGACCCAGTACTTC.

Comment on this clone: At one boundary the junction diverges from the germline segment, which might be a read error. The J gene is TRBJ2-3, the V gene TRBV9, with 8 nucleotides matching TRBD2. The CDR3 has 15 amino acids. Germline lookup yields CDR1 SGDLS and CDR2 YYNGEE. In nucleotides, the CDR3 is TGTGCCAGCAGCGTGGGGAGCGGGGGCACAGATAAGCAGTATTTT. Translated, it gives CASSVGSGGTDKQYF.

The V gene is TRBV6-5, the J gene TRBJ2-7; TRBD1 aligns across 8 bases. This CDR3 region has 14 residues. V was clipped by 5 bases and J by 6 bases; unmatched bases: 9. CDR1 and CDR2 from the germline V gene are MNHEY and SVGAGI. The CDR3 is CASSADRGKVEQYF. The CDR3 coding sequence is TGTGCCAGCAGTGCCGACAGGGGTAAGGTCGAGCAGTACTTC.

The chain combines TRBV5-6 with TRBJ2-2, with TRBD2 matching 8 bases. The germline CDR1 and CDR2 sequences are SGHDT and YYEEEE. The CDR3 spans 15 residues. V lost 2 bases to trimming and J lost 7 bases; unmatched junction nucleotides: 7. CDR3 sequence (DNA): TGTGCCAGCAGCTTCGGAACCGGGAGGGTCGGGGAGCTGTTTTTT. This codes for CASSFGTGRVGELFF.

The chain combines TRBV30 with TRBJ2-7; TRBD2 agrees at 12 bases. J lost 7 bases, V lost 0 bases, and 7 bases had no gene match. The CDR3 is 15 amino acids. CDR1 and CDR2 (germline): GTSNPN, SVGIG (reference sequence). The CDR3 DNA sequence: TGTGCCTGGAGTGTACTAGCGGGAGGCTCTGGGGAGCAGTACTTC. This translates into CAWSVLAGGSGEQYF.

The chain joins TRBV18 to TRBJ2-7, with D maybe TRBD1 (5 bases). V lost 1 base and J 0 bases, leaving 16 bases between the germline ends. CDR1 KGHSH and CDR2 LQKENI come from the germline V gene. The CDR3 extends over 17 amino acids. The CDR3 spells CASSPRTRQLSSYEQYF. The CDR3 DNA sequence: TGTGCCAGCTCACCACGGACCCGACAGCTTAGCTCCTACGAGCAGTACTTC.

The chain carries TRBV7-2 and TRBJ1-1; D uncertain. Trimming shortened V by 5 bases and J by 3 bases, and 10 bases separated the two germline ends. Germline loops: CDR1 SGHTA, CDR2 FQGNSA. The CDR3 has 13 amino acids. The CDR3 here is CASSITADTEAFF. The CDR3 region has the DNA TGTGCCAGCAGCATAACCGCGGACACTGAAGCTTTCTTT. Based on the CDR3 plus reference TRBV7-2 and TRBJ1-1, the full variable domain is GAGVSQSPSNKVTEKGKDVELRCDPISGHTALYWYRQSLGQGLEFLIYFQGNSAPDKSGLPSDRFSAERTGGSVSTLTIQRTQQEDSAVYLCASSITADTEAFFGQGTRLTVV.

The V and J genes are TRBV6-1 and TRBJ2-7, with TRBD1 matching 10 bases. CDR3 length: 16 amino acids. With V trimmed by 4 bases and J by 1 base, 7 bases remained unmatched. Germline loops: CDR1 MNHNS, CDR2 SASEGT. CDR3 amino acids: CASSGMGGQGSYEQYF. The CDR3 bases are TGTGCCAGCAGTGGCATGGGGGGACAGGGGTCCTACGAGCAGTACTTC.

The DNA of the CDR3 is TGTGCCAGCAGCTCGGGTTGGCGAGAGCAGTACTTC. Translating gives CASSSGWREQYF. The V gene is TRBV5-5, the J gene TRBJ2-7; no reliable D call. Deletions cut 3 bases from V and 7 bases from J, with 11 bases between. In germline, CDR1 is SGHKS, CDR2 YYEKEE (reference sequence). The CDR3 totals 12 residues.

The rearrangement links TRBV7-6 to TRBJ2-4; weak D call: TRBD1 (5 bases). This CDR3 has 18 residues. Germline V gene lookup returns CDR1 SGHVS and CDR2 FNYEAQ. V was cut by 4 bases and J by 7 bases, with 26 bases left in between. The CDR3 reads CASSSLPPDQGRVNIQYF. The CDR3 coding sequence is TGTGCCAGCAGCTCCCTCCCCCCTGACCAGGGTAGGGTGAACATTCAGTACTTC.

The chain has TRBV28 and TRBJ1-1, with D perhaps TRBD1 (5 bases). The CDR3 consists of 16 residues. Between the trimmed V and J ends, which lost 7 bases and 0 bases, there was a span of 18 bases. Germline CDR1 and CDR2: MDHEN and SYDVKM. DNA for the CDR3: TGTGCCAGCACAGTTTATTTGGCAGGGATGAACACTGAAGCTTTCTTT. This gives the protein CASTVYLAGMNTEAFF.

For the CDR3, the DNA is TGTGCCAGCAGCTCCGGGACTAGCGGCCCCGCGCAGTATTTT. This encodes CASSSGTSGPAQYF. V gene TRBV7-9 combines with J gene TRBJ2-3; 11 bases are a match to TRBD2. Losses at the gene ends were 4 bases for V and 10 bases for J; bases not matched to a gene: 7. The CDR3 extends over 14 amino acids. Per germline, CDR1 SEHNR and CDR2 FQNEAQ (reference sequence).

This CDR3 reads CSVGQGASSYNEQFF. In DNA form, the CDR3 reads TGCAGCGTTGGACAGGGGGCGAGCTCCTACAATGAGCAGTTCTTC. The V call is TRBV29-1, the J call TRBJ2-1, with 10 bases matching TRBD1. V trimming: 4 bases; J trimming: 0 bases; junction bases outside the gene matches: 3. From germline, CDR1 is SQVTM and CDR2 ANQGSEA. The CDR3 loop spans 15 amino acids.